Below are 32 T cell receptor beta chains sequenced from a single sample in a study of T cell repertoires in cytomegalovirus infection. These receptors are not linked to any known antigen. Via MiXCR, TCRdb re-called the reads, giving one row per CDR3 protein. The sample shows around 89,000 distinct CDR3 sequences, 25% to 30% of them seen only once. The source material was CD8+ T cells from cultured PBMCs, sampled from culture after CMV antigen stimulation. These receptors all come from a human donor in good health (CMV status not recorded). Some clones in this sample may be carry-over from other donors' samples.

This clonotype was found many times. The rearrangement links TRBV12-3 or TRBV12-4 to TRBJ2-1, with 13 positions matching TRBD2. V was clipped by 5 bases and J by 0 bases; unmatched bases: 10. The CDR3 sequence is 19 residues long. CDR3 in DNA: TGTGCCAGCAGTCCCCCGGGACTAGCGGGGCTGAGCTCCTACAATGAGCAGTTCTTC. Translating gives CASSPPGLAGLSSYNEQFF.

This clonotype has just one count. V gene TRBV24-1 combines with J gene TRBJ2-3, with TRBD1 matching 7 bases. Trimming removed 4 bases from V and 0 bases from J; junction bases left unmatched: 6. Germline V gene lookup returns CDR1 KGHDR and CDR2 SFDVKD. The CDR3 extends over 16 amino acids. The DNA of the CDR3 is TGTGCCACCAGTGACCCCGGGACAGAAAGCACAGATACGCAGTATTTT. Translating gives CATSDPGTESTDTQYF.

This clonotype was counted between two and nine times. The rearrangement links TRBV7-9 to TRBJ1-2, with D unclear. The V gene's germline CDR1 is SEHNR and CDR2 FQNEAQ (reference sequence). CDR3 length equals 13 residues. V was clipped by 5 bases and J by 8 bases, with 15 bases between them. The CDR3 loop reads CASSLGPEQGYTF. The CDR3 DNA is TGTGCCAGCAGCCTCGGCCCCGAACAGGGCTACACCTTC.

This clonotype was detected only a few times. The V call is TRBV6-1, the J call TRBJ2-7; D unresolved. Germline assignment: CDR1 MNHNS and CDR2 SASEGT. The CDR3 has 11 residues. V was shortened by 2 bases and J by 3 bases, with 2 bases between the two germline ends. Here the CDR3 DNA reads TGTGCCAGCAGTGAATACTACGAGCAGTACTTC. This translates into CASSEYYEQYF.

The chain employs TRBV2 and TRBJ2-5, with D perhaps matching TRBD2 (5 bases). Per germline, CDR1 SNHLY and CDR2 FYNNEI. CDR3 length equals 17 residues. V was pared by 2 bases and J by 3 bases, with 19 bases between. The CDR3 region is CASSETGTWGSEETQYF. The CDR3 DNA reads TGTGCCAGCAGTGAAACGGGCACCTGGGGTAGCGAAGAGACCCAGTACTTC.

The table lists this clonotype with a few counts. CDR3 sequence: CASSQDPRGATNEKLFF. The CDR3 DNA reads as TGCGCCAGCAGCCAAGATCCACGAGGAGCAACTAATGAAAAACTGTTTTTT. The chain joins TRBV4-1 to TRBJ1-4; D uncertain. V was shortened by 0 bases and J by 0 bases, with 11 bases between the two germline ends. The CDR3 spans 17 residues. In germline, CDR1 is MGHRA, CDR2 YSYEKL.

In this sample, this clonotype turned up a few times. The chain links TRBV10-3 to TRBJ1-1, with 7 nucleotides matching TRBD1. This CDR3 has 15 residues. With 3 bases clipped from V and 2 bases from J, the junction kept 6 bases outside the gene matches. The germline gives CDR1 ENHRY, CDR2 SYGVKD. The CDR3 DNA reads TGTGCCATCAGTGACCCGGGACAGATCAACACTGAAGCTTTCTTT. Encoded protein: CAISDPGQINTEAFF.

In regard to this clonotype: Its ends do not fully match the called genes, so a read error is possible. The J gene is TRBJ2-7, the V gene TRBV7-3; a possible D gene is TRBD1 (6 bases). The CDR3 length is 12 residues. In germline, CDR1 is SGHTA, CDR2 FQGTGA. This chain's CDR3 is CASSSRGRDESF. Written as DNA, the CDR3 is TGTGCCAGCAGCTCCAGGGGCCGGGACGAGTCTTTC.

There are many counts of this clonotype. V usage is TRBV5-6 and J usage is TRBJ1-4; D not certain. The V gene's germline CDR1 is SGHDT and CDR2 YYEEEE. There are 15 residues in the CDR3. With 2 bases removed from V and 8 bases from J, the gap between germline ends came to 16 bases. As DNA, the CDR3 is TGTGCCAGCAGCTTCAGGCAAACGGCGGGGGAAAAACTGTTTTTT. Its protein product is CASSFRQTAGEKLFF.

This clonotype was recorded only once. The genes are TRBV12-3 or TRBV12-4 and TRBJ2-7; D gene unclear. Trimming stripped 8 bases from V and 3 bases from J, with 8 bases between. The CDR3 has 11 amino acids. The CDR3 loop reads CASGEFYEQYF. The DNA for the CDR3 is TGTGCCAGCGGCGAGTTCTACGAGCAGTACTTC.

This chain uses TRBV5-4 with TRBJ2-7; 10 bases fit TRBD1. Germline CDR1 SGHNT, CDR2 YYREEE (reference sequence). There are 15 residues in the CDR3. The V and J ends lost 4 bases and 4 bases, in that order; junction bases with no gene match: 8. The CDR3 here is CASSIPGQGYYEQYF. Here the CDR3 DNA reads TGTGCCAGCAGCATACCGGGACAGGGGTATTACGAGCAGTACTTC.

This clonotype was seen at least ten times. Here the CDR3 DNA reads TGTGCCAGCAGCCCAGAGGGTTTTATCGATGGCTACACCTTC. Its protein is CASSPEGFIDGYTF. This chain connects TRBV7-8 to TRBJ1-2; D not certain. The CDR3 consists of 14 residues. Trimming took 5 bases from V and 6 from J, leaving 16 bases between them. The germline V gene encodes CDR1 SGHVS and CDR2 FQNEAQ. Combining the CDR3 with reference TRBV7-8 and TRBJ1-2 gives the whole variable domain GAGVSQSPRYKVAKRGQDVALRCDPISGHVSLFWYQQALGQGPEFLTYFQNEAQLDKSGLPSDRFFAERPEGSVSTLKIQRTQQEDSAVYLCASSPEGFIDGYTFGSGTRLTVV.

This clonotype was detected only a few times. The chain joins TRBV6-6 to TRBJ2-7, with no clear D. This CDR3 spans 12 amino acids. The germline V and J ends were trimmed by 0 bases and 6 bases, with 6 bases remaining between them. Germline V gene sequence: CDR1 MNHNY, CDR2 SVGAGI (reference sequence). The CDR3 is CASSYSPGEQYF. CDR3 bases: TGTGCCAGCAGTTACTCCCCGGGCGAGCAGTACTTC.

This clonotype was counted a few times. The CDR3: CASSEVGTSGGALFYNEQFF. CDR3 in DNA: TGTGCCAGCAGTGAAGTCGGGACTAGCGGGGGGGCCCTATTCTACAATGAGCAGTTCTTC. The chain is built from TRBV6-1 and TRBJ2-1; 16 bases line up with TRBD2. From germline, CDR1 is MNHNS and CDR2 SASEGT. This CDR3 is 20 amino acids long. V was pared by 1 base and J by 3 bases, with 9 bases of the junction left unmatched.

The chain combines TRBV28 with TRBJ1-1; a possible D gene is TRBD1 (5 bases). Looked up from germline, CDR1 is MDHEN and CDR2 is SYDVKM. Deletions cut 1 base from V and 0 bases from J, with 9 bases between. The CDR3 loop spans 15 amino acids. The chain's CDR3 is CASSLFPGLNTEAFF. CDR3 DNA sequence: TGTGCCAGCAGTTTATTCCCAGGGCTGAACACTGAAGCTTTCTTT.

The chain is built from TRBV30 and TRBJ1-1, with a tentative D call TRBD1 (6 bases). V shed 0 bases and J shed 4 bases, with 18 bases lying between them. Germline V CDR1 and CDR2: GTSNPN, SVGIG (reference sequence). CDR3 size: 16 residues. CDR3 in DNA: TGTGCCTGGAGTGTAGTCCAGGGGTATCTGAGCACTGAAGCTTTCTTT. Protein sequence: CAWSVVQGYLSTEAFF.

This clonotype has just one count. The chain uses TRBV19 and TRBJ2-2, with 11 bases fitting TRBD2. The CDR3 is 15 amino acids. Trimming cost V 4 bases and J 3 bases; bases outside gene matches: 1. Germline loops: CDR1 LNHDA, CDR2 SQIVND (reference sequence). CDR3 amino acids: CASSTGLADTGELFF. The CDR3 DNA sequence: TGTGCCAGTAGTACGGGACTAGCGGACACCGGGGAGCTGTTTTTT.

The genes are TRBV7-4 and TRBJ1-5, with D perhaps TRBD1 (5 bases). Deletions cut 4 bases from V and 6 bases from J, with 22 bases between. The CDR3 is made up of 17 amino acids. Per germline, CDR1 SGHVT and CDR2 SQSDAQ. CDR3 in amino acids: CASSSGTHDYLSQPQHF. CDR3 nucleotides: TGTGCCAGCAGCTCAGGGACCCACGATTATCTGAGTCAGCCCCAGCATTTT.

This sequence joins TRBV4-1 and TRBJ1-2; weak D call: TRBD1 (5 bases). Germline CDR1 is MGHRA and CDR2 is YSYEKL. The V end lost 4 bases, the J end lost 6 bases, and 18 bases lay between the germline ends. The CDR3 loop spans 15 amino acids. CDR3 DNA sequence: TGCGCCAGCAGCCCCATTATGACGGGGCGCGATGGCTACACCTTC. As protein: CASSPIMTGRDGYTF.

This clonotype has at least ten counts. The chain couples TRBV27 to TRBJ2-7; D ambiguous. The CDR3 consists of 11 residues. CDR1 and CDR2 from the germline V gene are MNHEY and SMNVEV (reference sequence). Trimming cost V 4 bases and J 6 bases, with 7 bases left between them. The DNA of the CDR3 is TGTGCCAGCAGTTCCCTAGGCGAGCAGTACTTC. Translating gives CASSSLGEQYF.

This clonotype showed up just a few times. The J gene is TRBJ1-6, the V gene TRBV12-3 or TRBV12-4; D remains unclear. This CDR3 comprises 13 residues. V lost 1 base to trimming and J lost 5 bases, with 3 bases between them. CDR3 loop: CASSLVNNSPLHF. The CDR3 DNA is TGTGCCAGCAGTTTAGTTAATAATTCACCCCTCCACTTT.

This chain's CDR3 is CASSLRPGYNEQFF. As DNA, the CDR3 is TGTGCCAGCAGCTTAAGGCCCGGCTACAATGAGCAGTTCTTC. V is TRBV7-3 and J is TRBJ2-1, with D hard to call. The CDR3 is 14 amino acids. V lost 1 base, J lost 3 bases, and 7 bases lay in between. Germline V gene data show CDR1 as SGHTA and CDR2 as FQGTGA. The whole variable domain, remainder taken from reference TRBV7-3 and TRBJ2-1, is GAGVSQTPSNKVTEKGKYVELRCDPISGHTALYWYRQSLGQGPEFLIYFQGTGAADDSGLPNDRFFAVRPEGSVSTLKIQRTERGDSAVYLCASSLRPGYNEQFFGPGTRLTVL.

CDR3 sequence reads: CASSFLGGDTDTQYF. Written as DNA, the CDR3 is TGTGCCAGCAGCTTTCTAGGGGGGGACACAGATACGCAGTATTTT. The chain carries TRBV7-4 and TRBJ2-3, with a possible D match to TRBD2 (7 bases). Germline lookup yields CDR1 SGHVT and CDR2 SQSDAQ. V lost 3 bases to trimming and J lost 2 bases, with 12 bases between them. This CDR3 is 15 amino acids long.

The chain links TRBV20-1 to TRBJ1-4, with D tentatively TRBD1 (6 bases). Per the germline V gene, CDR1 is DFQATT and CDR2 is SNEGSKA (reference sequence). The CDR3 loop spans 17 amino acids. V was shortened by 0 bases and J by 2 bases, with 16 bases between the two germline ends. The CDR3 is CSARDRVGGPTNEKLFF. Here the CDR3 DNA reads TGCAGTGCTAGAGATAGGGTGGGGGGGCCCACTAATGAAAAACTGTTTTTT.

The chain is built from TRBV27 and TRBJ2-3; D unresolved. Deletions cut 3 bases from V and 6 bases from J, with 13 bases between. Germline V gene lookup returns CDR1 MNHEY and CDR2 SMNVEV (reference sequence). This CDR3 is 14 amino acids long. This chain's CDR3 is CASSFLASLDTQYF. In DNA, the CDR3 is TGTGCCAGCAGTTTCTTAGCCAGTCTGGATACGCAGTATTTT.

This clonotype was detected a few times. This chain connects TRBV27 to TRBJ1-1, with D perhaps TRBD1 (6 bases). The CDR3 consists of 17 residues. V was shortened by 0 bases and J by 2 bases, with 16 bases between the two germline ends. Germline assignment: CDR1 MNHEY and CDR2 SMNVEV (reference sequence). CDR3 amino acids: CASSLSGWGLGNTEAFF. CDR3 coding DNA: TGTGCCAGCAGTTTATCGGGCTGGGGGCTGGGTAACACTGAAGCTTTCTTT.

The sample holds many counts of this clonotype. V usage is TRBV7-6 and J usage is TRBJ1-2; 10 bases map to TRBD1. Germline assignment: CDR1 SGHVS and CDR2 FNYEAQ. The CDR3 has 15 amino acids. The ends lost 6 bases at V and 2 bases at J; junction bases unmatched: 6. DNA for the CDR3: TGTGCCAGCAGTTCACGGACAGGGGGAAACTATGGCTACACCTTC. This encodes CASSSRTGGNYGYTF.

The chain joins TRBV12-3 or TRBV12-4 to TRBJ1-1, with D unresolved. V was cut by 4 bases and J by 1 base, with 10 bases left in between. The CDR3 consists of 14 residues. CDR3 DNA sequence: TGTGCCAGCAGTTCAGGTTTGGCGAACACTGAAGCTTTCTTT. It codes for CASSSGLANTEAFF.

This clonotype occurred a few times. The CDR3 sequence: CASSEVPGLAGDPRIIQYF. CDR3 DNA sequence: TGTGCCAGCAGTGAAGTCCCTGGGTTAGCGGGGGACCCGCGGATCATTCAGTACTTC. The chain has TRBV2 and TRBJ2-4; 9 nucleotides line up with TRBD2. Losses at the gene ends were 1 base for V and 9 bases for J; bases not matched to a gene: 19. Germline CDR1 reads SNHLY; CDR2 reads FYNNEI. This CDR3 has 19 residues.

This clonotype came up once. The V call is TRBV27, the J call TRBJ2-1; tentatively, D is TRBD1 or TRBD2 (5 bases each). The CDR3 consists of 15 residues. Germline values: CDR1 MNHEY, CDR2 SMNVEV (reference sequence). V lost 3 bases and J 5 bases, leaving 14 bases between the germline ends. CDR3 residues: CASSFALEGNNEQFF. CDR3 DNA sequence: TGTGCCAGCAGTTTTGCTCTAGAGGGGAACAATGAGCAGTTCTTC.

This clonotype turned up a few times. This sequence joins TRBV12-3 or TRBV12-4 and TRBJ1-2; D is undetermined. V dropped 3 bases and J dropped 7 bases, with 9 bases sitting between them. This CDR3 region has 12 residues. Here the CDR3 reads CASSLKGSGYTF. The CDR3, as DNA: TGTGCCAGCAGTTTGAAGGGAAGTGGCTACACCTTC.

This clonotype showed up many times. The chain recombines TRBV7-2 with TRBJ2-7; TRBD1 is a possible D gene (5 bases). V lost 3 bases and J 3 bases, leaving 15 bases between the germline ends. Germline loops: CDR1 SGHTA, CDR2 FQGNSA. CDR3 length: 15 residues. The CDR3 DNA reads as TGTGCCAGCAGCTTTCAGGGCCAAGGCGTCTACGAGCAGTACTTC. Protein: CASSFQGQGVYEQYF.